This T cell receptor (beta chain) was profiled in a study of T cell responses to AZD1222 COVID-19 vaccine. The germline V and J ends were trimmed by 3 bases and 10 bases, with 12 bases remaining between them. This CDR3 has 13 amino acids. CDR1 and CDR2 from the germline V gene are MDHEN and SYDVKM. Here immunoSEQ multiplex PCR was the method, and the copy in TCRdb shows in-frame clones only, minus some. The table has around 170,000 clones, roughly 91% seen once. This receptor was identified in an adult who received the AZD1222 COVID-19 vaccine. Sequencing used peripheral blood, obtained 28 days after the second AZD1222 dose. This rearrangement joins TRBV28 to TRBJ1-4; a weak D match, TRBD1 (6 bases). In DNA form, the CDR3 reads TGTGCCAGCAGTTTGGGTTTAGGGGGAAAACTGTTTTTT. This codes for CASSLGLGGKLFF.